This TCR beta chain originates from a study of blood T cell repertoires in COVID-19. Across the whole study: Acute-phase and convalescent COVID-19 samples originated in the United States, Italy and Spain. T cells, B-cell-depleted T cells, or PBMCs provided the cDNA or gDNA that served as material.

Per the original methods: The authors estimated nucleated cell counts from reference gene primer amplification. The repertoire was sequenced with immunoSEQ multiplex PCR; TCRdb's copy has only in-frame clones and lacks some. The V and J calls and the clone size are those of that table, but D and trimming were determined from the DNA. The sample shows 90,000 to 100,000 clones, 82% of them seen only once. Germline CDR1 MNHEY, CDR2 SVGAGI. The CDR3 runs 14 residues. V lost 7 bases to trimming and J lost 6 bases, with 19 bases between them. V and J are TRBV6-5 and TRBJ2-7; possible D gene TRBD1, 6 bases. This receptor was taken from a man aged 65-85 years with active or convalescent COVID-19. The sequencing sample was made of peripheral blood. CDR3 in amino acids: CASTLTGNPGEQYF. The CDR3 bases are TGTGCCAGCACCCTCACAGGGAACCCAGGCGAGCAGTACTTC.